Shown below are 17 T cell receptor beta chains from a single sample sequenced in a study of T cells in Graves' hyperthyroidism and ophthalmopathy. Amplification yielded TCR beta CDR3 regions, with RNA transcripts as the source. HTBI primers were employed in a first-round RT-PCR of the TCR CDR3. TCRdb fed the multiplex PCR reads into MiXCR, producing one record per CDR3 protein. The repertoire has hundreds of thousands of distinct CDR3 sequences, 15% to 20% of them found once; the top ten carry 3% to 4%. The source material was blood. These receptors all come from a woman in her 30s with Graves' hyperthyroidism.

The rearrangement joins TRBV9 to TRBJ2-3, with D unresolved. The germline gives CDR1 SGDLS, CDR2 YYNGEE. This CDR3 spans 14 amino acids. V was cut by 0 bases and J by 5 bases, with 10 bases left in between. CDR3 in amino acids: CASSVDFGGDTQYF. The CDR3 DNA reads as TGTGCCAGCAGCGTAGACTTTGGTGGAGATACGCAGTATTTT.

There are a few counts of this clonotype. This chain connects TRBV9 to TRBJ2-7; D may be TRBD2 (5 bases). Between the trimmed V and J ends, which lost 0 bases and 3 bases, there was a span of 13 bases. Germline V gene lookup returns CDR1 SGDLS and CDR2 YYNGEE. The CDR3 covers 15 residues. This chain's CDR3 is CASSVEWGAGYEQYF. CDR3 bases: TGTGCCAGCAGCGTAGAGTGGGGAGCTGGCTACGAGCAGTACTTC.

J is TRBJ2-7 and V is TRBV30; 9 nucleotides align to TRBD2. Germline CDR1 and CDR2: GTSNPN and SVGIG (reference sequence). The CDR3 totals 15 residues. The ends lost 3 bases at V and 2 bases at J; junction bases unmatched: 8. CDR3 amino acids: CAWSASGRPPYEQYF. The CDR3 DNA reads as TGTGCCTGGAGCGCGAGCGGGAGGCCGCCCTACGAGCAGTACTTC.

This chain connects TRBV15 to TRBJ1-5; TRBD1 might be the D (5 bases). The CDR3 has 16 amino acids. V dropped 5 bases and J dropped 5 bases, with 19 bases sitting between them. CDR1 is LNHNV and CDR2 is YYDKDF in the germline V gene (reference sequence). CDR3 loop: CATSRTTTGGDQPQHF. CDR3 sequence (DNA): TGTGCCACCAGCCGCACGACGACCGGGGGGGATCAGCCCCAGCATTTT. Filled out from reference TRBV15 and TRBJ1-5, the complete variable domain reads DAMVIQNPRYQVTQFGKPVTLSCSQTLNHNVMYWYQQKSSQAPKLLFHYYDKDFNNEADTPDNFQSRRPNTSFCFLDIRSPGLGDTAMYLCATSRTTTGGDQPQHFGDGTRLSIL.

At least ten counts were recorded for this clonotype. The chain combines TRBV28 with TRBJ2-1, with TRBD2 matching over 15 bases. The trim removed 8 bases at V and 7 bases at J, leaving 6 bases unmatched. Germline loops: CDR1 MDHEN, CDR2 SYDVKM. CDR3 size: 15 residues. The DNA of the CDR3 is TGTGCCAGCGGCCAAGGGACTAGCGGGAGGAATGAGCAGTTCTTC. Amino acids: CASGQGTSGRNEQFF.

This chain joins TRBV7-9 and TRBJ1-1, with 8 bases fitting TRBD1. The germline V gene has CDR1 SEHNR and CDR2 FQNEAQ (reference sequence). The CDR3 runs to 12 residues. V shed 11 bases and J 5 bases; nucleotides not matched to a gene: 7. Here the CDR3 reads CAARQGQTEAFF. CDR3 nucleotide sequence: TGTGCCGCGAGACAGGGGCAGACTGAAGCTTTCTTT.

This clonotype was counted only a few times. Likely a read error: the CDR3 ends without its conserved phenylalanine or tryptophan. The chain employs TRBV5-1 and TRBJ2-7, with 10 bases identical to TRBD1. The germline CDR1 and CDR2 sequences are SGHRS and YFSETQ. The CDR3 spans 15 residues. J was trimmed by 5 bases and V by 0 bases; bases with no gene match: 5. CDR3 region: CASSLDGQGEDEQYL. In DNA form, the CDR3 reads TGCGCCAGCAGCTTGGATGGACAGGGGGAGGACGAGCAGTACCTC.

This clonotype was counted many times. This chain uses TRBV27 with TRBJ1-2, with D perhaps TRBD1 (5 bases). This CDR3 spans 14 amino acids. Germline V CDR1 and CDR2: MNHEY, SMNVEV (reference sequence). Trimming removed 0 bases at V and 7 bases at J, with 12 bases between. The chain's CDR3 is CASSLSEQAVGYTF. CDR3 DNA: TGTGCCAGCAGTTTATCGGAACAGGCCGTTGGCTACACCTTC.

V and J are TRBV10-2 and TRBJ2-7; 9 bases fit TRBD2. The CDR3 length is 14 residues. Trimming at V came to 7 bases and at J to 0 bases, leaving 4 bases not matched to a gene. Per germline, CDR1 WSHSY and CDR2 SAAADI. In DNA form, the CDR3 reads TGCGCCAGCAAGACTAGCGGTAGCTCCTACGAGCAGTACTTC. Amino acids: CASKTSGSSYEQYF.

This clonotype appeared many times. V and J are TRBV28 and TRBJ2-1; a possible D gene is TRBD2 (6 bases). Looked up from germline, CDR1 is MDHEN and CDR2 is SYDVKM. This CDR3 spans 14 amino acids. V was cut by 2 bases and J by 4 bases, with 9 bases left in between. For the CDR3, the DNA is TGTGCCAGCAGTTTAGCGGGGCTATACAATGAGCAGTTCTTC. Its translation is CASSLAGLYNEQFF.

This clonotype was observed at least ten times. The chain joins TRBV28 to TRBJ1-4; TRBD1 aligns across 9 bases. CDR1 is MDHEN, CDR2 SYDVKM, per germline. Losses at the gene ends were 6 bases for V and 0 bases for J; bases not matched to a gene: 8. This CDR3 spans 17 amino acids. CDR3 sequence reads: CASSPPGQGATNEKLFF. The CDR3 DNA follows: TGTGCCAGCAGCCCCCCGGGACAGGGAGCAACTAATGAAAAACTGTTTTTT.

CDR3 in DNA: TGTGCCAGCAGCTATTTTCAAAATGAGCAGTTCTTC. Its translation is CASSYFQNEQFF. V gene TRBV7-9 combines with J gene TRBJ2-1; D unclear. There are 12 residues in the CDR3. Per the germline V gene, CDR1 is SEHNR and CDR2 is FQNEAQ (reference sequence). V lost 4 bases, J lost 7 bases, and 8 bases lay in between.

CDR3 nucleotides: TGTGCCAGCAGCGGACCGGGACTAGCGGGCCACAGCTCCTACAATGAGCAGTACTTC. Translation gives CASSGPGLAGHSSYNEQYF. The chain carries TRBV13 and TRBJ2-1, with TRBD2 matching over 12 bases. The J call is doubtful: the DNA matches TRBJ2-7 better. Germline loops: CDR1 PRHDT, CDR2 FYEKMQ (reference sequence). CDR3 size: 19 residues.

On this clonotype: A much larger clone differs by one base, so this may be a read error. Since the CDR3 does not end with the conserved phenylalanine or tryptophan, this likely comes from a read error. The V call is TRBV28, the J call TRBJ1-6; no definite D call. V lost 6 bases, J lost 5 bases, and 11 bases lay in between. CDR1 and CDR2 (germline): MDHEN, SYDVKM. There are 14 residues in the CDR3. CDR3 sequence reads: CASRPYEDNSPLHS. DNA for the CDR3: TGTGCCAGCAGACCGTATGAGGATAATTCACCCCTCCACTCT.

The chain combines TRBV6-2 or TRBV6-3 with TRBJ2-4, with D possibly called TRBD1 or TRBD2 (5 bases each). V was trimmed by 2 bases and J by 4 bases, leaving 18 bases between them. Germline lookup yields CDR1 MNHEY and CDR2 SVGEGT. This CDR3 is 17 amino acids long. CDR3 loop: CASSYPGTGWPKNIQYF. The CDR3 DNA sequence: TGTGCCAGCAGTTACCCGGGGACCGGGTGGCCAAAAAACATTCAGTACTTC.

This chain uses TRBV13 with TRBJ2-1; 14 bases line up with TRBD2. Losses at the gene ends were 4 bases for V and 8 bases for J; bases not matched to a gene: 7. Germline CDR1 is PRHDT and CDR2 is FYEKMQ (reference sequence). The CDR3 consists of 16 residues. Here the CDR3 reads CASSSSGTSGSYEQFF. The DNA of the CDR3 is TGTGCCAGCAGCTCCTCCGGGACTAGCGGGAGTTATGAGCAGTTCTTC.

This clonotype appeared a few times. The V call is TRBV14, the J call TRBJ2-3, with D tentatively TRBD1 or TRBD2 (6 bases each). This CDR3 comprises 15 residues. Trimming took off 4 bases at V and 6 bases at J, with 17 bases between the two ends. CDR1 is SGHDN and CDR2 is FVKESK in the germline V gene. In DNA, the CDR3 is TGTGCCAGCAGCCGCGTCGGGGGCGCGGGGGATACGCAGTATTTT. Its protein is CASSRVGGAGDTQYF. Full variable domain (rest looked up from reference TRBV14 and TRBJ2-3): EAGVTQFPSHSVIEKGQTVTLRCDPISGHDNLYWYRRVMGKEIKFLLHFVKESKQDESGMPNNRFLAERTGGTYSTLKVQPAELEDSGVYFCASSRVGGAGDTQYFGPGTRLTVL.